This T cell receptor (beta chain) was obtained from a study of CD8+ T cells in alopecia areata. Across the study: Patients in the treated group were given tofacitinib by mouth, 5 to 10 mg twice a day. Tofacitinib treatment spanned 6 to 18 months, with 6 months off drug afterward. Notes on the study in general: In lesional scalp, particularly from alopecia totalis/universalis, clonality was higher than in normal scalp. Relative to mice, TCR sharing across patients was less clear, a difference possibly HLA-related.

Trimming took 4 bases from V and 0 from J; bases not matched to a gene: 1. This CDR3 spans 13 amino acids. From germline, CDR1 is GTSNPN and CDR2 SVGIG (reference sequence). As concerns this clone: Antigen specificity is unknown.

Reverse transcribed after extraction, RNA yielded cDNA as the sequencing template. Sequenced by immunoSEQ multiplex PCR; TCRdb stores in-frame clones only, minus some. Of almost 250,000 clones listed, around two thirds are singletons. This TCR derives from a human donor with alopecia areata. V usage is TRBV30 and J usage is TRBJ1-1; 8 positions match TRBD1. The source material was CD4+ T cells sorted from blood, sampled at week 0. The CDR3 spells CAWIQGVNTEAFF. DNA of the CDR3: TGTGCCTGGATACAGGGGGTGAACACTGAAGCTTTCTTT.